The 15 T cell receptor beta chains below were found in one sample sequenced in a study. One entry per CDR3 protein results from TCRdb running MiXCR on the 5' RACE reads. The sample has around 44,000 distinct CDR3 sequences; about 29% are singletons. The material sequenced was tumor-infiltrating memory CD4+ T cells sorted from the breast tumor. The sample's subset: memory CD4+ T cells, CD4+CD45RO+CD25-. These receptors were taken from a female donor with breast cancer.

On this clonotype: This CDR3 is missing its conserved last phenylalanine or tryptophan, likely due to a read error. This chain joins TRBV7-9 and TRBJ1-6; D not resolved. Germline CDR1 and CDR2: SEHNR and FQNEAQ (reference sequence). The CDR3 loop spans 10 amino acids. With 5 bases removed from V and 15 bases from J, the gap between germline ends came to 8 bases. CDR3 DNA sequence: TGTGCCAGCAGCACGGACGTCCTCCACCTT. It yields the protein CASSTDVLHL.

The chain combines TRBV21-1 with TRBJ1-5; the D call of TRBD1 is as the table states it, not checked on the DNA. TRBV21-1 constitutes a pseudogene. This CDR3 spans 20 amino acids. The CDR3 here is CASSKRPTDRGWYSNQPQHF. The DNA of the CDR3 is TGTGCCAGCAGCAAACGGCCAACCGACAGGGGATGGTATAGCAATCAGCCCCAGCATTTT.

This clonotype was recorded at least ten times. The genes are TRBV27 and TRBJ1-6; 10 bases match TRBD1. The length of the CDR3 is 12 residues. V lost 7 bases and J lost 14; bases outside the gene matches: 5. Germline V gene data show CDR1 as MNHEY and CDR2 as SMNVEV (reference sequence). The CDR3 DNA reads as TGTGCCAGCACGGGACAGGGGCTTGCCCTCCACTTT. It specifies CASTGQGLALHF.

CDR3 coding DNA: TGCAGCGTTGGGACCTGGTCCAACACTGAAGCTTTCTTT. Translated, it gives CSVGTWSNTEAFF. The genes are TRBV29-1 and TRBJ1-1; D call uncertain. The length of the CDR3 is 13 residues. Trimming took off 4 bases at V and 2 bases at J, with 11 bases between the two ends. Germline V gene data show CDR1 as SQVTM and CDR2 as ANQGSEA. Supplemented by reference TRBV29-1 and TRBJ1-1, the full variable domain reads SAVISQKPSRDICQRGTSLTIQCQVDSQVTMMFWYRQQPGQSLTLIATANQGSEATYESGFVIDKFPISRPNLTFSTLTVSNMSPEDSSIYLCSVGTWSNTEAFFGQGTRLTVV.

DNA for the CDR3: TGCAGTGGTAGGGAATTTCGGACGAGCTCCTATAATTCACCCCTCCACTTT. Its protein is CSGREFRTSSYNSPLHF. This chain uses TRBV20-1 with TRBJ1-6; D unclear. CDR3 length equals 17 residues. Trimming removed 7 bases from V and 0 bases from J, with 19 bases in between. Looked up from germline, CDR1 is DFQATT and CDR2 is SNEGSKA (reference sequence).

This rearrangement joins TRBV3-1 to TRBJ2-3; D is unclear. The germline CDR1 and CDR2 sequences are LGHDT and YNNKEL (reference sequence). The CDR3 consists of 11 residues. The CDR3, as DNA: TGTGCTTCGGTAAATTCAGATACGCAGTATTTT. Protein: CASVNSDTQYF.

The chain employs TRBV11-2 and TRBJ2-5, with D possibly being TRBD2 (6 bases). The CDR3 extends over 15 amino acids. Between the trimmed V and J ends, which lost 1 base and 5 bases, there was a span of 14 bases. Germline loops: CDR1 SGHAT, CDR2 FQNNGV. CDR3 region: CASSLVIGSVETQYF. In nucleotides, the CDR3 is TGTGCCAGCAGCTTAGTTATCGGGAGCGTGGAGACCCAGTACTTC.

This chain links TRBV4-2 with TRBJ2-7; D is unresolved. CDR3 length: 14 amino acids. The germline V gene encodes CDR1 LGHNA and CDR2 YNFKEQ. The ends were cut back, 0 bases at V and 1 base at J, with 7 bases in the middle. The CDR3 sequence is CASSQDSRSYEQYF. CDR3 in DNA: TGTGCCAGCAGCCAAGACTCCAGGTCCTACGAGCAGTACTTC.

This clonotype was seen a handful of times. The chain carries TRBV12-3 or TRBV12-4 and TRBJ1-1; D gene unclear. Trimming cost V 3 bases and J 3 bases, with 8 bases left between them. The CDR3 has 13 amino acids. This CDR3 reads CASSLVTDTEAFF. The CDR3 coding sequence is TGTGCCAGCAGTTTGGTAACGGACACTGAAGCTTTCTTT.

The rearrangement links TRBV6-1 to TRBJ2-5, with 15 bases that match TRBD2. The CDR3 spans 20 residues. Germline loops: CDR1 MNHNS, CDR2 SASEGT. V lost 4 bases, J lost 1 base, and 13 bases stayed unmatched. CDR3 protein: CASSAGGTSGRWDLQETQYF. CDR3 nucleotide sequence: TGTGCCAGCAGTGCCGGGGGGACTAGCGGGAGGTGGGACCTCCAAGAGACCCAGTACTTC.

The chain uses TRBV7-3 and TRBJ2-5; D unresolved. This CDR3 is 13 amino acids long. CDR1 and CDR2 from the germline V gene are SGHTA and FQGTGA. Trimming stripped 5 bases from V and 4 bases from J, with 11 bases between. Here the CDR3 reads CASSKDGRETQYF. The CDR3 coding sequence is TGTGCCAGCAGCAAGGACGGGCGAGAGACCCAGTACTTC. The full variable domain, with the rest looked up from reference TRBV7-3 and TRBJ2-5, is GAGVSQTPSNKVTEKGKYVELRCDPISGHTALYWYRQSLGQGPEFLIYFQGTGAADDSGLPNDRFFAVRPEGSVSTLKIQRTERGDSAVYLCASSKDGRETQYFGPGTRLLVL.

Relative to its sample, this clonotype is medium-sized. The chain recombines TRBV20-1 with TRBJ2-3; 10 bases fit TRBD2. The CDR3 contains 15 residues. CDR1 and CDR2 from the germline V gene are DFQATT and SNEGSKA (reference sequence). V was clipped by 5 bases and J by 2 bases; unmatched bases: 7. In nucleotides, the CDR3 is TGCAGTGCTCCCCAGAGCGGGAGGGCCACAGATACGCAGTATTTT. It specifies CSAPQSGRATDTQYF.

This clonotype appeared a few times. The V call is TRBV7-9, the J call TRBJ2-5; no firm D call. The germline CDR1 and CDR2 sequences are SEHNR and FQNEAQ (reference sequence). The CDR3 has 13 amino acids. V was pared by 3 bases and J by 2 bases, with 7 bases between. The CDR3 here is CASSLPPQETQYF. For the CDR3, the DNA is TGTGCCAGCAGCTTGCCACCTCAAGAGACCCAGTACTTC. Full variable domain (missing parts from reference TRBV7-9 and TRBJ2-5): DTGVSQNPRHKITKRGQNVTFRCDPISEHNRLYWYRQTLGQGPEFLTYFQNEAQLEKSRLLSDRFSAERPKGSFSTLEIQRTEQGDSAMYLCASSLPPQETQYFGPGTRLLVL.

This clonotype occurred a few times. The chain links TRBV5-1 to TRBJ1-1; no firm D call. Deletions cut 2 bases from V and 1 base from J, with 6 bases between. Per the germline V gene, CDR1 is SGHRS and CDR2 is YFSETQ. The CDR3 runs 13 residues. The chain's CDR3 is CASSFDGNTEAFF. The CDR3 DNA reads TGCGCCAGCAGCTTCGACGGGAACACTGAAGCTTTCTTT.

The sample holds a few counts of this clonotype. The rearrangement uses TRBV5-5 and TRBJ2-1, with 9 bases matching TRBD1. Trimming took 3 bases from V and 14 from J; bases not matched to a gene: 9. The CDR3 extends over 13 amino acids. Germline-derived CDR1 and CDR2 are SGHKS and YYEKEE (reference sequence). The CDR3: CASSWDIGTGKFF. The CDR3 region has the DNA TGTGCCAGCAGCTGGGATATCGGGACAGGGAAGTTCTTC.